The present entry profiles one T cell receptor beta chain with its context. Its cognate antigen has yet to be identified. The record has no base qualities; no much larger clone is one base away. Whole blood was collected in K2EDTA tubes by collaborating institutions according to the institutions' own protocols. Collaborator samples were shipped for TCRbeta analysis as frozen whole blood, isolated PBMCs, or DNA extracted from either sample type. These data come from a study of blood T cell repertoires in COVID-19 (dated by TCRdb to about 2020). Study-level background: Collaborator samples came from the United States, Italy and Spain and covered acute and convalescent phases of COVID-19. The dataset comprised deeply sampled blood TCRbeta repertoires from subjects exposed to, actively infected with, or recovered from COVID-19. The repertoires were made available in a free public database intended to serve as a resource for research on the immune response to SARS-CoV-2. The samples were drawn from the first 160 participants of the ongoing ImmuneRACE study and from some 1,300 subjects provided by 6 global collaborators. The prospective study material was composed of cDNA or gDNA derived from T cells, B-cell-depleted T cells, or PBMCs. Where available, HLA class I and class II types were obtained from metadata supplied by the sample provider rather than from assay-based typing. Sample metadata almost always included a de-identified subject ID, COVID-19 status, age in years and sex.

Beyond this particular receptor, the publication reports: The amount of clinical and demographic metadata varied by source and participant and was provided uncurated.

The immunoSEQ Assay, a bias-controlled multiplex PCR, was used to amplify TCRbeta CDR3 regions from genomic DNA. The original methods were these. The number of nucleated cells in each sample was estimated from the amplification of reference gene primers within the assay. To quantify the absolute abundance of each unique TCRbeta CDR3 rearrangement, sequence reads were collapsed and filtered. For each sample, productive Simpson clonality was calculated by taking the square root of Simpson's diversity index across productive rearrangements. TCRdb re-hosts the immuneACCESS table, in-frame sequences only. Its copies lack some clones; in the studies checked, an unresolved V gene accounts for under half of them, and the cause for the rest is not known. The D gene and trimming were derived from the DNA, and the V and J assignments and clone size from that table. The sample has some 120,000 clones on record, just over 70% of them singletons. More than 0.75% of the sample comes from the top ten.

The sequence derives from a human donor with acute or convalescent COVID-19. The donor label of this sample is uncertain. What was sequenced was peripheral blood.

The encoded CDR3 is CSVVIGGSSYNEQFF. The nucleotides read TGCAGCGTCGTCATAGGGGGTAGCTCCTACAATGAGCAGTTCTTC. The receptor chain draws on TRBV29-1 and TRBJ2-1; the D gene is perhaps TRBD1, on 6 matching bases. V is reduced by 6 bases and J by 0 bases, leaving a spacing of 15 bases between them. Taken from cysteine to phenylalanine, the CDR3 has 15 residues. The DNA shown is the 45-base CDR3, in frame from base 1. Per the germline V gene, SQVTM is the CDR1 and ANQGSEA is the CDR2.